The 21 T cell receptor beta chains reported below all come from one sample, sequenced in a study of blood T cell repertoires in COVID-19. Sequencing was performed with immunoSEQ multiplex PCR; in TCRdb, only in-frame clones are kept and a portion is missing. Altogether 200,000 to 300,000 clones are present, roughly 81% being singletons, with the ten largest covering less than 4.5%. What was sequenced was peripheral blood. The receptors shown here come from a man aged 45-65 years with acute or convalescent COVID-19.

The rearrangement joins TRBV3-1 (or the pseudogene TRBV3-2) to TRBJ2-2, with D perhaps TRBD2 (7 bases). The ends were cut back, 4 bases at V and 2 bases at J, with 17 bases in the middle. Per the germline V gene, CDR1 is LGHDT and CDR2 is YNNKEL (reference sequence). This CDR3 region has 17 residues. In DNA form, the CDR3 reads TGTGCCAGCAGCCCTAAGGGGGGACTAACCAACACCGGGGAGCTGTTTTTT. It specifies CASSPKGGLTNTGELFF.

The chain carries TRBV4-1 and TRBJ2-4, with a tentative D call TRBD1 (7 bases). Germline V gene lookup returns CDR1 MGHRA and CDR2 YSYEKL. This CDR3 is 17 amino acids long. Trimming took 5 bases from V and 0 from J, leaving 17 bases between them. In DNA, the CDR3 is TGCGCCAGCAGCACAGGGGCCGGGGGAATAGCCAAAAACATTCAGTACTTC. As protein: CASSTGAGGIAKNIQYF.

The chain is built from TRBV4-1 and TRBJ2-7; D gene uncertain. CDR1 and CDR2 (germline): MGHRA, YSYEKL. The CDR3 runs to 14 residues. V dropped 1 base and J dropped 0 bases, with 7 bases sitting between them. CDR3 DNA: TGCGCCAGCAGCCAAGTCGCAGACTCCTACGAGCAGTACTTC. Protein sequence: CASSQVADSYEQYF.

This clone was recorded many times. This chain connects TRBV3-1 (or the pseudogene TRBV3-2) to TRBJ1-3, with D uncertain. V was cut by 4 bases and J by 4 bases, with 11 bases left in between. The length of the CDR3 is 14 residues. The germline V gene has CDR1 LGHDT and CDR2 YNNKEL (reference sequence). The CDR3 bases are TGTGCCAGCAGCCCCGGAGCCCAAGGAAACACCATATATTTT. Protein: CASSPGAQGNTIYF.

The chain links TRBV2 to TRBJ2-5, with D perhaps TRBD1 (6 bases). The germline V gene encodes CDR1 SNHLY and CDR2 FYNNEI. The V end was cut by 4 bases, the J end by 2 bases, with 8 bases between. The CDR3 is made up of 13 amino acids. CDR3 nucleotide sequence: TGTGCCAGCAGTGGGACAGCACAAGAGACCCAGTACTTC. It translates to CASSGTAQETQYF.

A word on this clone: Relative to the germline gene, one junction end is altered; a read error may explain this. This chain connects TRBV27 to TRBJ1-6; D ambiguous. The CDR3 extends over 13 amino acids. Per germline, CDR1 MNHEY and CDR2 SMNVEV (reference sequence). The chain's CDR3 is CASSLSRNSPLHF. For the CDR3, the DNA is TGTGCCAGCAGTCTATCCCGTAATTCACCCCTCCACTTT.

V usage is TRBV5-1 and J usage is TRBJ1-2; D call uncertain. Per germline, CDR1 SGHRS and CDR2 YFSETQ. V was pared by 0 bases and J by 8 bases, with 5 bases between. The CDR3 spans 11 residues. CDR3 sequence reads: CASSLERGYTF. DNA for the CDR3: TGCGCCAGCAGCTTGGAACGGGGCTACACCTTC.

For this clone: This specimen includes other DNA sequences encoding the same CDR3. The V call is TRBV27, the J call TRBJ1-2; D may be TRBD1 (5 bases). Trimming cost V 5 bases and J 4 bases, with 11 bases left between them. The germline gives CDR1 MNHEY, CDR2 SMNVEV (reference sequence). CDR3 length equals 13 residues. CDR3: CASSPDRVYGYTF. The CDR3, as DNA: TGTGCCAGCAGTCCCGACAGAGTCTATGGCTACACCTTC.

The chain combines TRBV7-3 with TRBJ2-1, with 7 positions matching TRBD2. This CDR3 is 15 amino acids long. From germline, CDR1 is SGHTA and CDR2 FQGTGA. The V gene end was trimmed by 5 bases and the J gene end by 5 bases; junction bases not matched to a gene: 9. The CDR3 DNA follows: TGTGCCAGCAGCCTCCGACGGGGGGATAACAATGAGCAGTTCTTC. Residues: CASSLRRGDNNEQFF. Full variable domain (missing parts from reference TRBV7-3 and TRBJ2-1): GAGVSQTPSNKVTEKGKYVELRCDPISGHTALYWYRQSLGQGPEFLIYFQGTGAADDSGLPNDRFFAVRPEGSVSTLKIQRTERGDSAVYLCASSLRRGDNNEQFFGPGTRLTVL.

The CDR3 loop reads CASSLSQGNTGELFF. CDR3 coding DNA: TGCGCCAGCAGCTTGAGCCAGGGGAACACCGGGGAGCTGTTTTTT. J is TRBJ2-2 and V is TRBV5-1, with D possibly being TRBD1 (5 bases). The CDR3 sequence is 15 residues long. The V end lost 1 base, the J end lost 1 base, and 8 bases lay between the germline ends. In germline, CDR1 is SGHRS, CDR2 YFSETQ.

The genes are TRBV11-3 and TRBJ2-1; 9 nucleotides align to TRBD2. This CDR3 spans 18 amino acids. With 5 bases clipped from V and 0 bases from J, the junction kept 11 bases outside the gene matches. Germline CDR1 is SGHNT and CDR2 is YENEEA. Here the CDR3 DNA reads TGTGCCAGCAGCGCTCAGTGGGATAGCGGGAGCTCCTACAATGAGCAGTTCTTC. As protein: CASSAQWDSGSSYNEQFF.

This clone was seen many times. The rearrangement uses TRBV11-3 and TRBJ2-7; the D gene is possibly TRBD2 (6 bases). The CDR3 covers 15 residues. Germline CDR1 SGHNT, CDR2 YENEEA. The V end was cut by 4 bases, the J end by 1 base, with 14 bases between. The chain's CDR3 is CASSSASSASYEQYF. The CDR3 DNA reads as TGTGCCAGCAGCTCGGCCTCTAGCGCTTCCTACGAGCAGTACTTC.

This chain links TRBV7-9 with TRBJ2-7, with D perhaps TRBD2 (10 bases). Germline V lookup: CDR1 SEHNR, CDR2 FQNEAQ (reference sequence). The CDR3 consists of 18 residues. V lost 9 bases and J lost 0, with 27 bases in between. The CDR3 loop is CASKPGQGSSGSSYEQYF. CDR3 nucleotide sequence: TGTGCCAGTAAACCGGGACAGGGTTCTAGCGGGAGCTCCTACGAGCAGTACTTC.

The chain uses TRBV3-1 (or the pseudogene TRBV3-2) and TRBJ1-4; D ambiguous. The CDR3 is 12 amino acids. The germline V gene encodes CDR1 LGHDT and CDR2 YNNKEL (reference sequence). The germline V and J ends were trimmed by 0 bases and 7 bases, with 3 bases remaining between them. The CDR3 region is CASSQDSEKLFF. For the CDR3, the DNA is TGTGCCAGCAGCCAAGACAGTGAAAAACTGTTTTTT.

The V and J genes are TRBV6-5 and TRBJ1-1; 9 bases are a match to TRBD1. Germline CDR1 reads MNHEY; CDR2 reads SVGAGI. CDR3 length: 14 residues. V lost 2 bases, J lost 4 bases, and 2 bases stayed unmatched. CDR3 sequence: CASSYADRGTEAFF. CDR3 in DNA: TGTGCCAGCAGTTACGCGGACAGGGGCACTGAAGCTTTCTTT.

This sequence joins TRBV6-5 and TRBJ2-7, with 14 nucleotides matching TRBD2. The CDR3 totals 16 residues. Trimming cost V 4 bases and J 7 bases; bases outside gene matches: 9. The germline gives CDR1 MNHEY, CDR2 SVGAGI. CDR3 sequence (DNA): TGTGCCAGCAGTTGGGCGGGGACTAGCGGGAGAAATGAGCAGTACTTC. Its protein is CASSWAGTSGRNEQYF.

DNA of the CDR3: TGTGCCAGCAGCCATACCGGGACAGGGTTCTACGAGCAGTACTTC. Translation: CASSHTGTGFYEQYF. The chain combines TRBV11-2 with TRBJ2-7, with 9 positions matching TRBD1. After removal of 5 bases from V and 3 bases from J, the junction contained 8 bases not matched to a gene. The CDR3 is 15 residues long. Germline CDR1 and CDR2: SGHAT and FQNNGV. Variable domain in full (rest from reference TRBV11-2 and TRBJ2-7): EAGVAQSPRYKIIEKRQSVAFWCNPISGHATLYWYQQILGQGPKLLIQFQNNGVVDDSQLPKDRFSAERLKGVDSTLKIQPAKLEDSAVYLCASSHTGTGFYEQYFGPGTRLTVT.

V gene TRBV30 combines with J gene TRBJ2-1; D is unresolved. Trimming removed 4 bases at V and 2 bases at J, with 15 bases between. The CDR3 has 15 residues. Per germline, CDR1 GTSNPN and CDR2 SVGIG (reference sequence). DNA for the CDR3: TGTGCCTGGAATCTAAGAACGCGGCCCTACAATGAGCAGTTCTTC. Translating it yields CAWNLRTRPYNEQFF.

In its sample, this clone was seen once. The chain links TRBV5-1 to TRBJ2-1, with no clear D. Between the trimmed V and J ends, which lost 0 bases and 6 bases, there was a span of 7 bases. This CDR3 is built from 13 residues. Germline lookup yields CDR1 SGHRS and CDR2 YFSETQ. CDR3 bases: TGCGCCAGCAGCTTGGGTGACTTCAATGAGCAGTTCTTC. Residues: CASSLGDFNEQFF.

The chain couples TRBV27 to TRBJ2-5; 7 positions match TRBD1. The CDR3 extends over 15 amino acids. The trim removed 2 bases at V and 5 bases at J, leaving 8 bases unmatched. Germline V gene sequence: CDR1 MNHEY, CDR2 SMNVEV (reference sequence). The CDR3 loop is CASSLNRGRGETQYF. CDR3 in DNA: TGTGCCAGCAGTTTAAACAGGGGTCGAGGGGAGACCCAGTACTTC.

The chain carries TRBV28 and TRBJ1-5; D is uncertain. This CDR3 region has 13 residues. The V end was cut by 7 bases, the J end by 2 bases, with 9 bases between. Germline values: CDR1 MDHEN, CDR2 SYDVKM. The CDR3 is CASKAPGNQPQHF. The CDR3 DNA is TGTGCCAGCAAAGCCCCCGGCAATCAGCCCCAGCATTTT. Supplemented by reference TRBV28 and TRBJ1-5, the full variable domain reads DVKVTQSSRYLVKRTGEKVFLECVQDMDHENMFWYRQDPGLGLRLIYFSYDVKMKEKGDIPEGYSVSREKKERFSLILESASTNQTSMYLCASKAPGNQPQHFGDGTRLSIL.